This T cell receptor (beta chain) was sequenced during a study of cytomegalovirus exposure and HLA in healthy donors. The V gene lost 1 base and the J gene lost 5 bases, with 5 bases spanning the gap. Germline CDR1 is MDHEN and CDR2 is SYDVKM. CDR3 length: 12 amino acids. General study points: According to an earlier analysis, most TCR beta V segments yielded productive rearrangements about 90% or about 30% of the time. Later analysis associated a missense DCLRE1C variant with TCR beta V- and J-gene trimming.

Use of 60 Vbeta and 13 Jbeta primers characterized the PCR. Sequenced by immunoSEQ multiplex PCR; TCRdb stores in-frame clones only, minus some. The profile shows about 140,000 clones, roughly 82% of them singletons. For this clone: No antigen is known for it.

Sequencing was done on a sample of PBMCs. The clonotype originates from a man in his late teens or twenties in good health and CMV-seropositive. V usage is TRBV28 and J usage is TRBJ1-2, with D unclear. The DNA for the CDR3 is TGTGCCAGCAGTTTATCGGGATATGGCTACACCTTC. Amino acid sequence: CASSLSGYGYTF.